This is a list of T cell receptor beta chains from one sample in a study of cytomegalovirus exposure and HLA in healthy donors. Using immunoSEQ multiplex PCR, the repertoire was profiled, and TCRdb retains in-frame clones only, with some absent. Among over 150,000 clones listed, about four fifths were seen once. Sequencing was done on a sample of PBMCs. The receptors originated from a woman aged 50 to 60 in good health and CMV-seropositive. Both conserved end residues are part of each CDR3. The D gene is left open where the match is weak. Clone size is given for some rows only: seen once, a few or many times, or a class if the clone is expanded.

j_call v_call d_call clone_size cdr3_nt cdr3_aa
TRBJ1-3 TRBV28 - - TGTGCCAGCAGTGCCTGGCGGGGGCCTGGAAACACCATATATTTT CASSAWRGPGNTIYF
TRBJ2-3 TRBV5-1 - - TGCGCCAGCAGTCCGGGAAGGGGCACAGATACGCAGTATTTT CASSPGRGTDTQYF
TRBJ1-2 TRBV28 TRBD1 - TGTGCCAGCAGTTTTCCCGGGACAGGGGGCGCGGGATATGGCTACACCTTC CASSFPGTGGAGYGYTF
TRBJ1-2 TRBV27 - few TGTGCCAGCAGTTTGTTCCAGGGCTATGGCTACACCTTC CASSLFQGYGYTF
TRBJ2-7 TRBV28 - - TGTGCCAGCAGTACCCTGTGGCGGGGCGACTCCTACGAGCAGTACTTC CASSTLWRGDSYEQYF
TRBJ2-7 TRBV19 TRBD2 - TGTGCCAGTAGTGCTAGCGGGGATACCTACGAGCAGTACTTC CASSASGDTYEQYF
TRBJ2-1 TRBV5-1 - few TGCGCCAGCAGCTTGGGACAGACCGATTACAATGAGCAGTTCTTC CASSLGQTDYNEQFF
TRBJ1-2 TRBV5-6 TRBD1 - TGTGCCAGCAGCTTGAGGGACAGACTCTATGGCTACACCTTC CASSLRDRLYGYTF
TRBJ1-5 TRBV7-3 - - TGTGCCAGCAGCTTGGACTATAATCAGCCCCAGCATTTT CASSLDYNQPQHF
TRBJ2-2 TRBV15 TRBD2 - TGTGCCACCAGGGGACGGGCGGGAGATTTATGGGAGCTGTTTTTT CATRGRAGDLWELFF
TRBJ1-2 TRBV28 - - TGTGCCAGCATGGGAGCCGTTAACTATGGCTACACCTTC CASMGAVNYGYTF
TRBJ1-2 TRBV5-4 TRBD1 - TGTGCCAGCAGCTTGGAAACCGGGACAGGGTGGACCTTC CASSLETGTGWTF
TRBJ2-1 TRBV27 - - TGTGCCAGCAGTTTTGGTAGGCAGGATGAGCAGTTCTTC CASSFGRQDEQFF
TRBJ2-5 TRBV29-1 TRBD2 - TGCAGCGTTAATCCGGCGGGGGACCAAGAGACCCAGTACTTC CSVNPAGDQETQYF